These 10 T cell receptor beta chains came from one sample sequenced in a study of OX40 agonist ivuxolimab in advanced cancers. Using immunoSEQ multiplex PCR, the repertoire was profiled, and TCRdb retains in-frame clones only, with some absent. This sample has tens of thousands of clones, with roughly 85% found just once. Source: CD4+ or CD8+ T cells sorted from blood, taken in a trial of the OX40 agonist ivuxolimab. The receptors were gathered from an adult with an advanced solid tumor such as melanoma, head and neck, liver or kidney cancer.

The V gene is TRBV7-2, the J gene TRBJ2-3; D is ambiguous. The CDR3 consists of 13 residues. Germline-derived CDR1 and CDR2 are SGHTA and FQGNSA. Trimming took off 2 bases at V and 5 bases at J, with 8 bases between the two ends. The CDR3 DNA reads as TGTGCCAGCAGCTTATCGGCCCAAGATACGCAGTATTTT. It specifies CASSLSAQDTQYF.

This chain links TRBV6-6 with TRBJ1-1, with a tentative D call TRBD1 (5 bases). The CDR3 runs 13 residues. Germline V gene sequence: CDR1 MNHNY, CDR2 SVGAGI (reference sequence). Deletions cut 10 bases from V and 1 base from J, with 13 bases between. The CDR3 reads CAIKGRQNTEAFF. Written as DNA, the CDR3 is TGTGCCATAAAGGGACGGCAGAACACTGAAGCTTTCTTT.

The V and J genes are TRBV7-9 and TRBJ2-6, with D possibly being TRBD2 (7 bases). The V and J ends lost 5 bases and 1 base respectively, with 21 bases between them. The CDR3 is made up of 19 amino acids. Germline assignment: CDR1 SEHNR and CDR2 FQNEAQ (reference sequence). The CDR3 region is CASSPGEGGGRSGANVLTF. CDR3 sequence (DNA): TGTGCCAGCAGCCCCGGGGAAGGGGGAGGGCGGTCTGGGGCCAACGTCCTGACTTTC.

The gene calls are TRBV7-2 and TRBJ1-1; the match to TRBD1 covers 7 bases. V was pared by 0 bases and J by 1 base, with 8 bases of the junction left unmatched. Germline CDR1 reads SGHTA; CDR2 reads FQGNSA. CDR3 size: 17 residues. The CDR3: CASSLALGGTANTEAFF. CDR3 nucleotides: TGTGCCAGCAGCTTAGCCCTCGGGGGGACAGCGAACACTGAAGCTTTCTTT.

V gene TRBV7-9 combines with J gene TRBJ2-2; the match to TRBD1 covers 9 bases. The J segment lost 5 bases and the V segment lost 5 bases, leaving 12 bases of the junction unmatched. The CDR3 is made up of 17 amino acids. Germline V gene lookup returns CDR1 SEHNR and CDR2 FQNEAQ (reference sequence). For the CDR3, the DNA is TGTGCCAGCAGCCGCGCTTGGACAGGGGATGGTACCGGGGAGCTGTTTTTT. The encoded protein is CASSRAWTGDGTGELFF.

The CDR3 sequence: CASSYRIGEKLFF. DNA of the CDR3: TGTGCCAGCAGTTACAGGATTGGGGAAAAACTGTTTTTT. The chain recombines TRBV6-5 with TRBJ1-4; unclear D gene. The CDR3 length is 13 residues. With 2 bases removed from V and 8 bases from J, the gap between germline ends came to 9 bases. Looked up from germline, CDR1 is MNHEY and CDR2 is SVGAGI.

The chain has TRBV6-5 and TRBJ1-2; D gene uncertain. The V end was cut by 4 bases, the J end by 8 bases, with 8 bases between. Germline V CDR1 and CDR2: MNHEY, SVGAGI. CDR3 length equals 11 residues. CDR3 protein: CASSSRGGYTF. Written as DNA, the CDR3 is TGTGCCAGCAGTTCCCGAGGGGGCTACACCTTC.

The rearrangement uses TRBV7-8 and TRBJ1-4; D is unclear. V lost 1 base and J lost 7, with 4 bases in between. Per the germline V gene, CDR1 is SGHVS and CDR2 is FQNEAQ. CDR3 length: 12 amino acids. CDR3 residues: CASSLGSEKLFF. The DNA of the CDR3 is TGTGCCAGCAGCTTAGGGTCTGAAAAACTGTTTTTT.

V usage is TRBV7-3 and J usage is TRBJ1-3; D is possibly TRBD1 (5 bases). The V gene lost 5 bases and the J gene lost 4 bases, with 9 bases spanning the gap. The CDR3 runs to 13 residues. Per the germline V gene, CDR1 is SGHTA and CDR2 is FQGTGA. CDR3: CASSPGPGNTIYF. DNA for the CDR3: TGTGCCAGCAGCCCAGGGCCCGGAAACACCATATATTTT. The full variable domain, in which reference TRBV7-3 and TRBJ1-3 provide the parts outside the CDR3, is GAGVSQTPSNKVTEKGKYVELRCDPISGHTALYWYRQSLGQGPEFLIYFQGTGAADDSGLPNDRFFAVRPEGSVSTLKIQRTERGDSAVYLCASSPGPGNTIYFGEGSWLTVV.

V is TRBV5-1 and J is TRBJ2-1; weak D call: TRBD2 (6 bases). The CDR3 loop spans 14 amino acids. CDR1 is SGHRS, CDR2 YFSETQ, per germline. Deletions cut 3 bases from V and 4 bases from J, with 11 bases between. This CDR3 reads CASSWMTSYNEQFF. The CDR3 DNA follows: TGCGCCAGCAGCTGGATGACTAGTTACAATGAGCAGTTCTTC. Looking up the rest from reference TRBV5-1 and TRBJ2-1 gives the full variable domain: KAGVTQTPRYLIKTRGQQVTLSCSPISGHRSVSWYQQTPGQGLQFLFEYFSETQRNKGNFPGRFSGRQFSNSRSEMNVSTLELGDSALYLCASSWMTSYNEQFFGPGTRLTVL.